This T cell receptor (beta chain) was observed in a study of blood T cell repertoires in COVID-19. Study information: Acute-phase and convalescent COVID-19 samples originated in the United States, Italy and Spain. PBMCs, B-cell-depleted T cells, or T cells were the source of the cDNA or gDNA that made up the material.

The CDR3 totals 16 residues. The ends were cut back, 0 bases at V and 6 bases at J, with 19 bases in the middle. Germline V gene data show CDR1 as GTSNPN and CDR2 as SVGIG (reference sequence). The authors' processing: Counts of nucleated cells, estimated from reference gene primer amplification, were obtained. Clones were read by immunoSEQ multiplex PCR, and TCRdb kept only the in-frame ones, dropping some. V, J and clone size were drawn from that table, and D and trimming were deduced from the DNA. The table shows under 300,000 clones, with approximately 79% occurring only once. The sequenced sample consisted of peripheral blood. The rearrangement uses TRBV30 and TRBJ2-3; D possibly corresponds to TRBD2 (7 bases). This TCR came from a woman aged 40 to 50 with active or convalescent COVID-19. CDR3 region: CAWSVTRRGPWDTQYF. DNA for the CDR3: TGTGCCTGGAGTGTAACCAGGCGGGGGCCCTGGGATACGCAGTATTTT.